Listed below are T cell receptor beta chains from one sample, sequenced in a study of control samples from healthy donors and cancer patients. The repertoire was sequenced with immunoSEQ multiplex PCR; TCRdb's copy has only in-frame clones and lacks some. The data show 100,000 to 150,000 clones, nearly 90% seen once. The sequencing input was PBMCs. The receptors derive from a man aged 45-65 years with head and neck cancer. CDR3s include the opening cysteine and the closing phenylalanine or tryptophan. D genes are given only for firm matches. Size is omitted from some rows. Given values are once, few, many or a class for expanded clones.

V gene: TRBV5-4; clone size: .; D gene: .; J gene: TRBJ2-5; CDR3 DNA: TGTGCCAGCAGCAGCCCAGGAAACCAAGAGACCCAGTACTTC; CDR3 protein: CASSSPGNQETQYF
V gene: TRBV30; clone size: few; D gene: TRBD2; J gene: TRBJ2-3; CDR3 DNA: TGTGCCTGGGGACTAGGGGTATGGGATACGCAGTATTTT; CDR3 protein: CAWGLGVWDTQYF
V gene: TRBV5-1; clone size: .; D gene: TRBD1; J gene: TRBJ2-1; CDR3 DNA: TGCGCCAGCAGCCGGGACAGGGGCTCCTACAATGAGCAGTTCTTC; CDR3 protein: CASSRDRGSYNEQFF
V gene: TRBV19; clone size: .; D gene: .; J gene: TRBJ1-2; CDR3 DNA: TGTGCCAGTAGTATGTCCCGGCTTTTACCCTTCTATGGCTACACCTTC; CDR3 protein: CASSMSRLLPFYGYTF
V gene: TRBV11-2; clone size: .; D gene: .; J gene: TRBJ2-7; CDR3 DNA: TGTGCCAGCAGCTCATCCCTGGGGGGCGAGCAGTACTTC; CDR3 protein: CASSSSLGGEQYF
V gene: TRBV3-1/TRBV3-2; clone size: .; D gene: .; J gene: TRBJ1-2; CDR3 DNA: TGTGCCAGCAGCCCCATTGAGAACTATGGCTACACCTTC; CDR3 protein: CASSPIENYGYTF
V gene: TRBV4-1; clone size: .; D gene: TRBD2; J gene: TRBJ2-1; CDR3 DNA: TGCGCCAGCAGCCAGGGCTTAGCCGGGACTAGCCAGCGGAATGAGCAGTTCTTC; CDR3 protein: CASSQGLAGTSQRNEQFF
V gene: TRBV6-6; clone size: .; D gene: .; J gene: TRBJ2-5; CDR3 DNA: TGTGCCAGCAGCCAGCAGGGTGTTCAAGAGACCCAGTACTTC; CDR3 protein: CASSQQGVQETQYF
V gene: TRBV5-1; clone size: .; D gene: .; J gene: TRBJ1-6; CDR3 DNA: TGCGCCAGCAGCTTGGATAGTAATAATTCACCCCTCCACTTT; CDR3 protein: CASSLDSNNSPLHF
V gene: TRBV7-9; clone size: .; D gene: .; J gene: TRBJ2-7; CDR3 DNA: TGTGCCAGCACCATAGGCGGCTCCTACGAGCAGTACTTC; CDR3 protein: CASTIGGSYEQYF
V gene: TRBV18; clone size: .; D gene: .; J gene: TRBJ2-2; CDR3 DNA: TGTGCCAGCTCGGAACAGGGAGCCGGGGAGCTGTTTTTT; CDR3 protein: CASSEQGAGELFF
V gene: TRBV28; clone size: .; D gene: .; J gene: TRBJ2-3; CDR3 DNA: TGTGCCAGCAGTTTTCCCCCTTTGTCAGATACGCAGTATTTT; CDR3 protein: CASSFPPLSDTQYF
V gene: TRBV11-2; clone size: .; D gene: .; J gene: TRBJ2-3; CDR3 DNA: TGTGCCAGCAGCCCAACGGACAGAGCAGATACGCAGTATTTT; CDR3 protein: CASSPTDRADTQYF
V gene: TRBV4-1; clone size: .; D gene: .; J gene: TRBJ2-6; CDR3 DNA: TGCGCCAGCAGCCAAGAAGGGGTATTTGGTGGGGCCAACGTCCTGACTTTC; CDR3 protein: CASSQEGVFGGANVLTF
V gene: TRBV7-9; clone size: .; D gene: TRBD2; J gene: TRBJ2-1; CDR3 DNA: TGTGCCAGCAGCCTTAGCGGGAGGGCCGGATATGAGCAGTTCTTC; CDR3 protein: CASSLSGRAGYEQFF
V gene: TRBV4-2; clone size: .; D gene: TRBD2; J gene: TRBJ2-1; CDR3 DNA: TGTGCCAGCAGCTCCCTGGGACTAGCGGGGGCGTTCTACAATGAGCAGTTCTTC; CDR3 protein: CASSSLGLAGAFYNEQFF
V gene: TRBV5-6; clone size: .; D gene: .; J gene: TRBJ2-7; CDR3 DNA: TGTGCCAGCAGCTTAGGAGTCGGAGTGCAGTACTTC; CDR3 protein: CASSLGVGVQYF
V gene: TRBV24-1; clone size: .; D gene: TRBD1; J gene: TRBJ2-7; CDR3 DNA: TGTGCCACTACTGGACAGGGAGGCTCCTACGAGCAGTACTTC; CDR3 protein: CATTGQGGSYEQYF
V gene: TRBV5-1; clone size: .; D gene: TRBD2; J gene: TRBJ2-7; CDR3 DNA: TGCGCCAGCAGCTTTAATAGCGGGAGTCAAGCCTACGAGCAGTACTTC; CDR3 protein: CASSFNSGSQAYEQYF
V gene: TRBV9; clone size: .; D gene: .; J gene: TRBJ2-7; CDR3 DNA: TGTGCCAGCAGCGTAGATGAGGGGGGCACCTACGAGCAGTACTTC; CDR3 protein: CASSVDEGGTYEQYF
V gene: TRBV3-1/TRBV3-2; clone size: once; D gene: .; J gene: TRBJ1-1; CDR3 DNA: TGTGCCAGCAGCCTGGGGGAGGTGATGAACACTGAAGCTTTCTTT; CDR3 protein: CASSLGEVMNTEAFF
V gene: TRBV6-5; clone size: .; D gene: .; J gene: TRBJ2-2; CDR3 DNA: TGTGCCAGCAGTCTGCAGGGGACCGGGGAGCTGTTTTTT; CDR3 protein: CASSLQGTGELFF
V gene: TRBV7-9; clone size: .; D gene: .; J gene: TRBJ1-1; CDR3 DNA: TGTGCCAGCAGCATTAGCGGGGGTGAAGCTTTCTTT; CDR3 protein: CASSISGGEAFF
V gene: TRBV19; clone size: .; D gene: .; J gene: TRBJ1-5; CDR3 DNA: TGTGCCAGTAGTACTACCAATCAGCCCCAGCATTTT; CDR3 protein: CASSTTNQPQHF
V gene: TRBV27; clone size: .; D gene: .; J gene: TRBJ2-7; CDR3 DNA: TGTGCCAGCGGGGGGGGCTTCGGGAGGCCAACCTACGAGCAGTACTTC; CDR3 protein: CASGGGFGRPTYEQYF
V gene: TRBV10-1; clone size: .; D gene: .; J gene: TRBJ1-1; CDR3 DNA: TGCGCCAGCAGTGACGGGCAGGGGACCACTGAAGCTTTCTTT; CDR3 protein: CASSDGQGTTEAFF